These 14 T cell receptor beta chains originate from one sample sequenced in a study of blood T cell repertoires in COVID-19. The assay was immunoSEQ multiplex PCR, and TCRdb's table has in-frame clones only and misses some. The data contain roughly 500,000 clones, around 87% of them singletons. The material sequenced was PBMCs or T cells enriched from blood (not recorded which). The source is a woman in her thirties or forties who had recovered from COVID-19.

This sequence joins TRBV5-8 and TRBJ2-1; 8 nucleotides line up with TRBD2. Per germline, CDR1 SGHTS and CDR2 YDEGEE. The V gene end was trimmed by 3 bases and the J gene end by 9 bases; junction bases not matched to a gene: 8. This CDR3 spans 14 amino acids. The CDR3 here is CASSSGLAGTEQFF. CDR3 sequence (DNA): TGTGCCAGCAGCTCCGGTTTAGCGGGAACTGAGCAGTTCTTC.

The chain links TRBV7-2 to TRBJ1-5; 8 nucleotides match TRBD1. This CDR3 is built from 15 residues. Germline V gene lookup returns CDR1 SGHTA and CDR2 FQGNSA. The ends lost 5 bases at V and 5 bases at J; junction bases unmatched: 8. The CDR3 spells CASSLWTGYDQPQHF. CDR3 nucleotide sequence: TGTGCCAGCAGCCTGTGGACAGGGTATGATCAGCCCCAGCATTTT.

A word on this clone: At one end the junction does not follow the germline gene, possibly because of a read error. This chain uses TRBV5-1 with TRBJ2-1; 9 bases are a match to TRBD2. This CDR3 comprises 13 residues. Germline V gives CDR1 SGHRS, CDR2 YFSETQ. CDR3 region: CASSLAWREGTIF. The CDR3 DNA reads as TGCGCCAGCAGCTTGGCTTGGCGGGAGGGCACGATCTTC.

Only one count was recorded for this clone. The chain is built from TRBV13 and TRBJ2-7; 7 bases map to TRBD1. V gave up 5 bases and J gave up 5 bases; unmatched junction bases: 9. The CDR3 is 14 amino acids. CDR1 is PRHDT, CDR2 FYEKMQ, per germline (reference sequence). In DNA form, the CDR3 reads TGTGCCAGCAGCGTTTGGGACAGCCCCAACGAGCAGTACTTC. As protein: CASSVWDSPNEQYF.

The chain combines TRBV18 with TRBJ2-6, with D perhaps TRBD2 (6 bases). The V and J ends lost 1 base and 0 bases respectively, with 13 bases between them. The V gene's germline CDR1 is KGHSH and CDR2 LQKENI. CDR3 length equals 18 residues. The CDR3, as DNA: TGTGCCAGCTCACCACGGCGGGGTGCGAGCTCTGGGGCCAACGTCCTGACTTTC. It yields the protein CASSPRRGASSGANVLTF.

In its sample, this clone was seen once. A read error may produce the germline difference seen at one junction end. The chain carries TRBV5-1 and TRBJ2-3; 9 bases agree with TRBD2. The CDR3 has 14 amino acids. Germline V gene sequence: CDR1 SGHRS, CDR2 YFSETQ. Here the CDR3 DNA reads TGCGCCTGCAGTCGACTAGCGGCATCAGATACGCAGTATTTT. The encoded protein is CACSRLAASDTQYF.

The rearrangement uses TRBV4-3 and TRBJ2-2, with 9 nucleotides matching TRBD1. V dropped 8 bases and J dropped 1; count of bases not matched to a gene: 8. The CDR3 consists of 16 residues. Germline CDR1 reads LGHNA; CDR2 reads YSLEER. The CDR3 protein is CASSSRTGVNTGELFF. The CDR3 bases are TGCGCCAGCTCCAGCCGGACAGGGGTGAACACCGGGGAGCTGTTTTTT.

CDR3 sequence reads: CASTRQGAVGTGELFF. DNA of the CDR3: TGTGCCAGCACAAGACAGGGGGCCGTAGGCACCGGGGAGCTGTTTTTT. The chain joins TRBV2 to TRBJ2-2; 10 nucleotides agree with TRBD1. Trimming took 7 bases from V and 4 from J; bases not matched to a gene: 9. The CDR3 sequence is 16 residues long. CDR1 SNHLY and CDR2 FYNNEI come from the germline V gene.

This chain connects TRBV6-2 or TRBV6-3 to TRBJ2-7, with D perhaps matching TRBD1 (5 bases). With 2 bases removed from V and 5 bases from J, the gap between germline ends came to 16 bases. The CDR3 has 15 residues. CDR1 and CDR2 (germline): MNHEY, SVGEGT. The CDR3 is CASSYLQVPSDEQYF. The CDR3 DNA reads TGTGCCAGCAGTTACCTACAGGTCCCTTCCGACGAGCAGTACTTC.

The J gene is TRBJ1-2, the V gene TRBV5-1, with D perhaps matching TRBD1 (6 bases). Germline V gene sequence: CDR1 SGHRS, CDR2 YFSETQ. This CDR3 comprises 15 residues. Trimming cost V 0 bases and J 8 bases, with 17 bases left between them. The CDR3 nucleotides are TGCGCCAGCAGCTTGGACTCAACAGGGAGTGGAGGCTACACCTTC. Amino acid sequence: CASSLDSTGSGGYTF.

The gene calls are TRBV25-1 and TRBJ1-2; 8 bases are shared with TRBD1. CDR3 length: 16 residues. Germline-derived CDR1 and CDR2 are MGHDK and SYGVNS. The J segment lost 4 bases and the V segment lost 2 bases, leaving 9 bases of the junction unmatched. Written as DNA, the CDR3 is TGTGCCAGCAGTGAAGCCCCAGGGGGCGCGAGCTATGGCTACACCTTC. Translation: CASSEAPGGASYGYTF.

The chain combines TRBV7-8 with TRBJ2-7, with TRBD2 identical over 10 bases. Trimming cost V 7 bases and J 0 bases; bases outside gene matches: 6. The CDR3 consists of 15 residues. CDR1 and CDR2 from the germline V gene are SGHVS and FQNEAQ. DNA for the CDR3: TGTGCCAGCAAGGGGACTAGCGAGAACTCCTACGAGCAGTACTTC. Its protein product is CASKGTSENSYEQYF.

The chain is built from TRBV6-4 and TRBJ1-2; 10 bases are shared with TRBD1. Germline V gives CDR1 MRHNA, CDR2 SNTAGT. The CDR3 spans 18 residues. The V gene end was trimmed by 0 bases and the J gene end by 5 bases; junction bases not matched to a gene: 12. Here the CDR3 DNA reads TGTGCCAGCAGTGACTCGAGTCTGACAGGGGGCGCGACTTATGGCTACACCTTC. Translating gives CASSDSSLTGGATYGYTF.

This chain links TRBV2 with TRBJ2-7; a weak D match, TRBD2 (6 bases). This CDR3 has 14 amino acids. CDR1 is SNHLY, CDR2 FYNNEI, per germline. The germline V and J ends were trimmed by 3 bases and 1 base, with 10 bases remaining between them. DNA of the CDR3: TGTGCCAGCAGTGATGGCGGGAATTCCTACGAGCAGTACTTC. It specifies CASSDGGNSYEQYF.